This is a list of T cell receptor beta chains from one sample in a study of blood T cells in healthy people across ages. TCRdb recomputed calls from the 5' RACE reads with MiXCR, one row per CDR3 protein. Of some 1.7 million distinct CDR3 sequences listed, 28% are singletons. The sequencing input was blood. These receptors were obtained from a woman aged 25-40 years in good health. Each CDR3 is given with its conserved first and last residue. The order of the fields is CDR3 DNA, CDR3 protein, D gene, V gene, J gene, clone size. A D gene is named only where the DNA matches it firmly. Expanded clones are given a class, and other clones once, few, many or no size at all.

TGTGCCAGCAGTGGGAGGGCCGGTGAGCAGTTCTTC	CASSGRAGEQFF	TRBD2	TRBV12-3/TRBV12-4	TRBJ2-1	many
TGTGCCAGTAGACCTAGCGCGGGTCCCTACAATGAGCAGTTCTTC	CASRPSAGPYNEQFF	.	TRBV19	TRBJ2-1	.
TGTGCCAGCTTGGTGGCAAACTACGAGCAGTACTTC	CASLVANYEQYF	.	TRBV5-6	TRBJ2-7	.
TGCAGTGCTAGAGATCAGACTATTGAGGAGACCCAGTACTTC	CSARDQTIEETQYF	.	TRBV20-1	TRBJ2-5	few
TGTGCCAGCAGTTCTCCAGGGGACTATGGCTACACCTTC	CASSSPGDYGYTF	.	TRBV27	TRBJ1-2	few
TGCAGCGTGAAGAGGACCGGTACAGCCTACGAGCAGTACTTC	CSVKRTGTAYEQYF	.	TRBV29-1	TRBJ2-7	.
TGTGCCAGCAGCATAGCGGGGGGGCTGGGGGAGCTGTTTTTT	CASSIAGGLGELFF	TRBD2	TRBV9	TRBJ2-2	.
TGCGCCAGCAGCCAAGGGGGATCAACCGACAATGAGCAGTTCTTC	CASSQGGSTDNEQFF	.	TRBV4-1	TRBJ2-1	few
TGTGCCAGCAATCAACAGGGTGAGACCCAGTACTTC	CASNQQGETQYF	.	TRBV12-3/TRBV12-4	TRBJ2-5	few
TGCAGCGTTAAACGACCGCTCGATGGGGGCTACACCTTC	CSVKRPLDGGYTF	.	TRBV29-1	TRBJ1-2	.
TGTGCCACCAGTGATCGGCAGGGTCTGAATGAGCAGTTCTTC	CATSDRQGLNEQFF	.	TRBV24-1	TRBJ2-1	.
TGCGCCAGCAGTGAGTCGTATGCGGGGGGGCCTTACGAGCAGTACTTC	CASSESYAGGPYEQYF	TRBD2	TRBV10-2	TRBJ2-7	many
TGCGCCAGCAGCTCTTTCAAGGGGACCAAATACAATGAGCAGTTCTTC	CASSSFKGTKYNEQFF	.	TRBV5-1	TRBJ2-1	few